The clone carrying this T cell receptor beta chain turned up a few times. The antigen remains undetermined. These data are taken from a study of CD8+ T cells in alopecia areata. Study-wide points: Elevated clonality characterized lesional scalp relative to normal scalp, particularly in alopecia totalis/universalis. A great number of expanded lesional clones endured in scalp and blood during tofacitinib.

Treatment noted: oral pan-JAK inhibitor, 5-10 mg twice daily. Researchers took lesional scalp punch biopsies and peripheral blood from people who were alopecia areata patients. Separation by sorting yielded CD4+ and CD8+ T cells from PBMCs. It was cDNA, reverse transcribed from extracted RNA, that served as the sequencing template. Sequenced by immunoSEQ multiplex PCR; TCRdb stores in-frame clones only, minus some. The table has around 60,000 clones, more than 45% seen once. There are 14 residues in the CDR3. CDR1 SGDLS and CDR2 YYNGEE come from the germline V gene. Trimming cost V 4 bases and J 11 bases, with 21 bases left between them.

The TCR was taken from a human donor with alopecia areata. The sample was CD8+ T cells sorted from blood, taken around week 36, from a patient treated with tofacitinib. The chain carries TRBV9 and TRBJ1-1, with D perhaps matching TRBD1 (5 bases). The CDR3 protein is CASSPGTEVTVAFF. CDR3 DNA sequence: TGTGCCAGCAGCCCAGGGACTGAGGTCACTGTCGCTTTCTTT.